This T cell receptor beta chain was retrieved from a study of CD8 T cells in ankylosing spondylitis. Findings of the study overall: Reactive arthritis synovial fluid and blood were previously reported to contain some motif variants. Made up of eight highly homologous variants, a TCR beta motif appeared characteristic of ankylosing spondylitis blood.

This clonotype was seen more than once but under ten times. The target antigen is unknown. Trimming stripped 3 bases from V and 4 bases from J, with 9 bases between. CDR3 length: 13 residues. Making use of molecular barcodes, quantitative 5'-RACE generated TCR beta libraries. One entry per CDR3 protein, called by TCRdb with MiXCR from the 5' RACE reads. The sample consists of about 540,000 distinct CDR3 sequences, roughly 13% of them appearing once. This chain connects TRBV12-3 or TRBV12-4 to TRBJ1-1; maybe TRBD1 (6 bases). Sequences were obtained from blood, either unsorted or a sorted T cell fraction (not recorded which). The TCR comes from a male donor with ankylosing spondylitis. The CDR3 region is CASSFAGATEAFF. In nucleotides, the CDR3 is TGTGCCAGCAGTTTTGCGGGGGCCACTGAAGCTTTCTTT.